The rows below give T cell receptor beta chains drawn from one sample of a study of Ad26.COV2.S vaccination and SARS-CoV-2 variants. Sequencing was performed with immunoSEQ multiplex PCR; in TCRdb, only in-frame clones are kept and a portion is missing. The sample includes roughly 390,000 clones, 75% to 90% seen only once; the top ten take 3.5%. The sequenced sample was peripheral blood, obtained in a trial of Ad26.COV2.S vaccine versus placebo. The receptors were gathered from a person aged 18-60 years who received the Ad26.COV2.S COVID-19 vaccine or a placebo. Each CDR3 is given with its conserved first and last residue. The D gene is left open where the match is weak. Size is stated for part of the rows, as once, few or many counts, or as a class when the clone is expanded.

TRBJ2-3	.	.	TRBV29-1	TGCAGCGTGCAGGGGGGGCCAGATACGCAGTATTTT	CSVQGGPDTQYF
TRBJ2-2	.	.	TRBV6-5	TGTGCCAGCAGTTCGGGATCTAGCACCGGGGAGCTGTTTTTT	CASSSGSSTGELFF
TRBJ1-1	.	.	TRBV10-2	TGCGCCAGCAGTGTAGAGACCATGAACACTGAAGCTTTCTTT	CASSVETMNTEAFF
TRBJ1-1	.	.	TRBV25-1	TGTGCCAGCGGAGCTGGGGTGAACACTGAAGCTTTCTTT	CASGAGVNTEAFF
TRBJ2-7	.	TRBD1	TRBV6-5	TGTGCCAGCAACAGGGGGGATTTCTACGAGCAGTACTTC	CASNRGDFYEQYF
TRBJ2-3	.	.	TRBV7-2	TGTGCCAGCAGCTCCCCCGACAGTTTACGGGAGTATTTT	CASSSPDSLREYF
TRBJ2-7	.	.	TRBV3-1/TRBV3-2	TGTGCCAGCAGCTTAGGACCGTCTAGCTCCTACGAGCAGTACTTC	CASSLGPSSSYEQYF
TRBJ1-1	.	.	TRBV14	TGTGCCAGCAGCCATACAGGGAACACTGAAGCTTTCTTT	CASSHTGNTEAFF
TRBJ2-7	.	.	TRBV18	TGTGCCAGCTCACCGAGTAGGGAGCCCTACGAGCAGTACTTC	CASSPSREPYEQYF
TRBJ2-3	.	TRBD2	TRBV3-1/TRBV3-2	TGTGCCAGCAGCCAAGGGTACGGGGGGGGCCCCCACACAGATACGCAGTATTTT	CASSQGYGGGPHTDTQYF
TRBJ2-3	.	TRBD2	TRBV5-4	TGTGCCAGCAGCCCGGGACTAGCGGGAGGCACGGGGGGTACGCAGTATTTT	CASSPGLAGGTGGTQYF
TRBJ2-7	.	TRBD2	TRBV14	TGTGCCAGCAGCCGACTAGCGGACTACTACGAGCAGTACTTC	CASSRLADYYEQYF
TRBJ1-4	.	.	TRBV5-8	TGTGCCAGCAGCTTGGGGGGGATCAAGGGACTGTTTTTT	CASSLGGIKGLFF
TRBJ2-7	few	.	TRBV7-9	TGTGCCAGCAGCTACCTGGACCTTTACGAGCAGTACTTC	CASSYLDLYEQYF
TRBJ2-7	.	.	TRBV15	TGTGCCACCAGCAGGCCGGACTCCTACGAGCAGTACTTC	CATSRPDSYEQYF
TRBJ1-2	.	TRBD1	TRBV29-1	TGCAGCGTTGAGGAGGGACAGGGGTTTAAGAACGATGGCTACACCTTC	CSVEEGQGFKNDGYTF
TRBJ1-2	.	.	TRBV9	TGTGCCAGCAGCGTAGAATCCCACGACAGGTCTGGCTACACCTTC	CASSVESHDRSGYTF